The source of this TCR beta chain is a study of PD-1 blockade in classical Hodgkin lymphoma (dated by TCRdb to the early 2020s). About the investigation overall: The study used CyTOF and TCR beta sequencing to define a peripheral blood immune signature of response to PD-1 blockade in classical Hodgkin lymphoma. What the work shows at the level of the full study, not this receptor alone: The study was limited to a single clinical trial cohort, and causes of repertoire differences, possibly disease activity or prior therapy, remained undefined. Baseline TCR diversity was reported as lower in newly diagnosed patients than in healthy donors, and lower still in relapsed/refractory patients.

Points on this clone: Its target antigen remains unknown. No quality values exist for individual bases; no much larger clone is one base distant.

Genomic DNA was isolated using the Qiagen DNeasy kit from unsorted PBMCs as well as from negatively selected CD4+ and CD8+ fractions. TCR beta CDR3 regions were amplified by immunoSEQ multiplex PCR using primers annealing to V and J segments. A synthetic immune receptor repertoire was used to minimize amplification bias, and any residual bias was removed computationally once sequencing was done. As for the authors' bioinformatics: Repertoire diversity was quantified as the Shannon entropy index using custom Python scripts. The unsorted, CD4+ and CD8+ repertoires were each analyzed separately, with the exception of combined analyses, where CD4+ and CD8+ sequences were merged in silico. Sourced from immuneACCESS, this table was stored by TCRdb with only in-frame sequences that have V and J called. A share of the clones is absent; for the studies checked, an unresolved V gene accounts for under half, and the remainder has no known explanation. From that table come the V and J calls and clone size; the DNA was used to work out D and trimming. The sample profile shows about 14,000 clones; roughly nine tenths of them were found once. The ten largest account for roughly 6% of the sample.

This specimen's time point label, interpreted: newly diagnosed, previously untreated cHL patient sample. Using a Miltenyi CD8+ T cell isolation kit, CD8+ T cells were purified from thawed PBMCs through magnetic negative selection. As a comparison group for the relapsed/refractory trial patients, PBMCs were sequenced from patients with newly diagnosed, previously untreated classical Hodgkin lymphoma. After peripheral blood was drawn into 8 mL Vacutainer Cell Preparation Tubes, PBMCs were isolated by centrifugation and then cryopreserved. Purified CD4+ and CD8+ fractions were prepared only for cases where an additional PBMC sample was available. Magnetically labelled cells were removed on LS columns in a quadroMACS separator, and the flow-through was retained as the purified fraction. From the cysteine up to the phenylalanine, the CDR3 has a length of 13 residues. The only DNA kept is the CDR3, 39 bases in frame from the first base. V loses 8 bases, J loses 7 bases, and the germline ends lie 15 bases apart. In the germline V gene (reference sequence), CDR1 corresponds to MNHEY and CDR2 to SMNVEV.

Material: CD8+ T cells from blood. The receptor was isolated from a human donor with classical Hodgkin lymphoma. The receptor chain draws on TRBV27 and TRBJ2-4; the D gene is possibly TRBD1 or TRBD2, with 5 bases matching each. The DNA is TGTGCCAGCCGGTTGGGACCCCTGAACATTCAGTACTTC. This translates into CASRLGPLNIQYF.